The 13 T cell receptor beta chains below were found in one sample sequenced in a study of control samples from healthy donors and cancer patients. Using immunoSEQ multiplex PCR, the repertoire was profiled, and TCRdb retains in-frame clones only, with some absent. The sample includes approximately 150,000 clones, 93% of them seen just once. The sample consisted of blood. The receptors originated from a man between 18 and 35 years old in good health.

The rearrangement joins TRBV7-9 to TRBJ2-3; a weak D match, TRBD2 (6 bases). V lost 2 bases and J lost 3, with 15 bases in between. This CDR3 is built from 16 residues. Germline loops: CDR1 SEHNR, CDR2 FQNEAQ (reference sequence). The CDR3 sequence is CASSLLLGSRTDTQYF. The CDR3 DNA reads TGTGCCAGCAGCTTACTGCTCGGGAGTAGGACAGATACGCAGTATTTT.

This clone has a handful of counts. The rearrangement joins TRBV6-2 or TRBV6-3 to TRBJ1-4; no clear D gene. Trimming cost V 8 bases and J 0 bases, with 16 bases left between them. The germline V gene encodes CDR1 MNHEY and CDR2 SVGEGT. This CDR3 contains 16 residues. As DNA, the CDR3 is TGTGCCAGCCGTTCCTCCCGTTCGGCAACTAATGAAAAACTGTTTTTT. It encodes CASRSSRSATNEKLFF.

The chain couples TRBV29-1 to TRBJ1-5; 11 positions match TRBD1. V was clipped by 5 bases and J by 9 bases; unmatched bases: 6. Per germline, CDR1 SQVTM and CDR2 ANQGSEA. This CDR3 comprises 13 residues. CDR3 in DNA: TGCAGCGTTCGGACAGGGGGCCAGGGGCCCCAGCATTTT. As protein: CSVRTGGQGPQHF.

The chain recombines TRBV4-1 with TRBJ2-3, with 11 bases identical to TRBD2. Germline V gene data show CDR1 as MGHRA and CDR2 as YSYEKL. The CDR3 runs 16 residues. V was pared by 1 base and J by 6 bases, with 6 bases of the junction left unmatched. CDR3 DNA: TGCGCCAGCAGCCAAGTTTTAGCGGGGGGGGTGGATACGCAGTATTTT. Amino acids: CASSQVLAGGVDTQYF.

The chain links TRBV29-1 to TRBJ2-3; TRBD2 agrees at 7 bases. The CDR3 totals 13 residues. J was trimmed by 1 base and V by 8 bases; bases with no gene match: 6. From germline, CDR1 is SQVTM and CDR2 ANQGSEA. The CDR3 DNA reads TGCAGCACCGGGGAGGGAGGCACAGATACGCAGTATTTT. As protein: CSTGEGGTDTQYF.

There are a few counts of this clone. The genes are TRBV28 and TRBJ1-2; no firm D call. The CDR3 length is 12 residues. The V gene's germline CDR1 is MDHEN and CDR2 SYDVKM. V lost 4 bases to trimming and J lost 4 bases, with 7 bases between them. The CDR3 sequence: CASSSPPYGYTF. The CDR3 DNA is TGTGCCAGCAGTTCCCCCCCCTATGGCTACACCTTC.

This rearrangement joins TRBV13 to TRBJ1-2; 11 nucleotides match TRBD1. Germline V CDR1 and CDR2: PRHDT, FYEKMQ (reference sequence). CDR3 size: 17 residues. The J segment lost 4 bases and the V segment lost 4 bases, leaving 11 bases of the junction unmatched. CDR3 sequence (DNA): TGTGCCAGCAGCTCTGGACAGGGGGCTAATCCGGGCTATGGCTACACCTTC. This sequence encodes CASSSGQGANPGYGYTF.

CDR3 DNA sequence: TGTGCCAGCTCATCCCGGGACAGGGACGAGCAGTACTTC. This translates into CASSSRDRDEQYF. This chain joins TRBV18 and TRBJ2-7, with 9 bases fitting TRBD1. V gave up 5 bases and J gave up 5 bases; unmatched junction bases: 4. Germline CDR1 and CDR2: KGHSH and LQKENI. This CDR3 contains 13 residues.

This clone occurred once. The chain uses TRBV28 and TRBJ1-5; D unresolved. Trimming removed 2 bases from V and 0 bases from J, with 11 bases in between. Germline CDR1 reads MDHEN; CDR2 reads SYDVKM. The CDR3 length is 16 residues. CDR3 sequence (DNA): TGTGCCAGCAGTTTAACCGCGACTTATAGCAATCAGCCCCAGCATTTT. Protein: CASSLTATYSNQPQHF.

The genes are TRBV6-5 and TRBJ1-2; D ambiguous. V lost 4 bases and J lost 5, with 17 bases in between. CDR1 MNHEY and CDR2 SVGAGI come from the germline V gene. This CDR3 has 15 residues. The CDR3 reads CASSSAKLGYYGYTF. For the CDR3, the DNA is TGTGCCAGCAGTTCCGCTAAGTTGGGCTATTATGGCTACACCTTC.

This rearrangement joins TRBV6-5 to TRBJ2-1, with D possibly being TRBD2 (6 bases). The CDR3 totals 15 residues. Germline V gene sequence: CDR1 MNHEY, CDR2 SVGAGI. V dropped 8 bases and J dropped 7 bases, with 21 bases sitting between them. CDR3 nucleotide sequence: TGTGCCAGCGAGGGGCGGCGGAGGGCGGGTAATGAGCAGTTCTTC. Translation gives CASEGRRRAGNEQFF.

In DNA form, the CDR3 reads TGTGCCAGCAGCGATTTTGGTGTCGGTGAAGCTTTCTTT. As protein: CASSDFGVGEAFF. This chain joins TRBV6-5 and TRBJ1-1; D unresolved. V was shortened by 6 bases and J by 7 bases, with 15 bases between the two germline ends. The CDR3 totals 13 residues. Germline CDR1 is MNHEY and CDR2 is SVGAGI.

J is TRBJ1-1 and V is TRBV15; a possible D gene is TRBD1 (6 bases). Germline CDR1 reads LNHNV; CDR2 reads YYDKDF (reference sequence). The length of the CDR3 is 15 residues. Trimming left V 0 bases short and J 1 base short, with 9 bases between. As DNA, the CDR3 is TGTGCCACCAGCAGAGATAACAGGGCGAACACTGAAGCTTTCTTT. Translated, it gives CATSRDNRANTEAFF.